The 5 T cell receptor beta chains presented below share a single source sample, sequenced in a study of control samples from healthy donors and cancer patients. The table came from immunoSEQ multiplex PCR; TCRdb's copy has only in-frame clones and leaves some out. The table lists around 190,000 clones, roughly 89% of them singletons, with around 1.5% in the top ten. Sequencing was performed on blood. These receptors all stem from a woman aged 50 to 60 in good health.

V and J are TRBV28 and TRBJ2-2; D might be TRBD1 (6 bases). Germline V CDR1 and CDR2: MDHEN, SYDVKM. The ends were cut back, 7 bases at V and 1 base at J, with 13 bases in the middle. CDR3 length equals 15 residues. As DNA, the CDR3 is TGTGCCAGCAAGGAACAGGGTCTGAACACCGGGGAGCTGTTTTTT. Protein product: CASKEQGLNTGELFF.

The chain recombines TRBV5-4 with TRBJ1-3; no clear D. V was trimmed by 0 bases and J by 0 bases, leaving 10 bases between them. The CDR3 length is 16 residues. CDR1 SGHNT and CDR2 YYREEE come from the germline V gene (reference sequence). The CDR3 nucleotides read TGTGCCAGCAGCTTGGCTGGGGTTCTCTCTGGAAACACCATATATTTT. As protein: CASSLAGVLSGNTIYF. Full variable domain (missing parts from reference TRBV5-4 and TRBJ1-3): ETGVTQSPTHLIKTRGQQVTLRCSSQSGHNTVSWYQQALGQGPQFIFQYYREEENGRGNFPPRFSGLQFPNYSSELNVNALELDDSALYLCASSLAGVLSGNTIYFGEGSWLTVV.

V and J are TRBV18 and TRBJ1-2; no reliable D call. The CDR3 totals 15 residues. The V and J ends lost 2 bases and 7 bases respectively, with 17 bases between them. CDR1 is KGHSH, CDR2 LQKENI, per germline. The CDR3 nucleotides read TGTGCCAGCTCACCAGAGAGGGCGGGAGTATTTGGCTACACCTTC. It translates to CASSPERAGVFGYTF.

The V and J genes are TRBV3-1 (or the pseudogene TRBV3-2) and TRBJ2-1; the match to TRBD2 covers 9 bases. The J segment lost 6 bases and the V segment lost 6 bases, leaving 3 bases of the junction unmatched. The CDR3 consists of 13 residues. Germline CDR1 and CDR2: LGHDT and YNNKEL (reference sequence). For the CDR3, the DNA is TGTGCCAGCAGACCGCGGGGGGGCAATGAGCAGTTCTTC. It yields the protein CASRPRGGNEQFF.

V usage is TRBV9 and J usage is TRBJ1-5; tentative D call: TRBD1 (5 bases). Per the germline V gene, CDR1 is SGDLS and CDR2 is YYNGEE. The length of the CDR3 is 13 residues. Trimming left V 3 bases short and J 7 bases short, with 11 bases between. CDR3 bases: TGTGCCAGCAGCGGGGGGGAAGGGCAGCCCCAGCATTTT. The encoded protein is CASSGGEGQPQHF.